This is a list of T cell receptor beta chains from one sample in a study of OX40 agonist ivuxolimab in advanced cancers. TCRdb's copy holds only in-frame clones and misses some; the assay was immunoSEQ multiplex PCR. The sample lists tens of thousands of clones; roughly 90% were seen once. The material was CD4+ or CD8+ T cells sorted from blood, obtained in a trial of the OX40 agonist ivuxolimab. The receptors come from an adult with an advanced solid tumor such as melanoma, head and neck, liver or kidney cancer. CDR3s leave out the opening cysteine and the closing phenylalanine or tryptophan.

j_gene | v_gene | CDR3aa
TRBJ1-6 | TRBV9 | ASSGRDHSPLH
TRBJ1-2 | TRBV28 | ASSSDRYGYT
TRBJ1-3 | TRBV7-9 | ASSEGPGNTIY
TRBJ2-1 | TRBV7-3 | ASSWTSGSDEQF
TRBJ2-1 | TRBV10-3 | AISERVYNEQF
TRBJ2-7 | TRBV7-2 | ASSPHRYYEQY
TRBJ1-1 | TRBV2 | ASSIDRGGTEAF
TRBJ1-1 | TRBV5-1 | ASSGGARNTEAF
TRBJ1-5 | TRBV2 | ASSGRYQPQH
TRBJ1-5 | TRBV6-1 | ASSDRGTWNQPQH
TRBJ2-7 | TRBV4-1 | ASSQVPSYEQY
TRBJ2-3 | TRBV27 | ASSITRNADTQY
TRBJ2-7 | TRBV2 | ASSLGTVYEQY
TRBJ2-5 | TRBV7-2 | ASSAAGARRETQY
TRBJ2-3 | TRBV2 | ASSETGTTSTDTQY
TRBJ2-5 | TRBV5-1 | ASSLVETQY
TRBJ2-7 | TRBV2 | ASSIIGGKNYEQY
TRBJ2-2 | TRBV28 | ASSFRVRGLTGELF
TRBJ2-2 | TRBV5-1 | ASSPRQVTGELF
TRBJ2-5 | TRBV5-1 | ASSSTGEETQY
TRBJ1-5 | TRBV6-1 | ASSVNSNQPQH
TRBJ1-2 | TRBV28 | ASSLSQYGYT
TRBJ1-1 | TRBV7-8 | ASSLGRQVMNTEAF
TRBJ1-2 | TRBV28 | ASSLQGRLYGYT
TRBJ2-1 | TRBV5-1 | ASSDPGNEQF
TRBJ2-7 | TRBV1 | TSSPSRDPPPREQY
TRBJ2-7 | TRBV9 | ASSPLVYEQY
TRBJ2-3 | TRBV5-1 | ASSLSSGGTDTQY
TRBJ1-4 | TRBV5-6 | ASSLYVGGNEKLF
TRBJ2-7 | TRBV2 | ASSEWVLPSSYEQY
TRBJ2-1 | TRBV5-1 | ASSLQVGVEQF
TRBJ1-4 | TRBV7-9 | ASSLGQSGANEKLF
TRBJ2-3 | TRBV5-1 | ASSLTSTPTDTQY
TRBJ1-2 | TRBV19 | ATASTLPYGYT
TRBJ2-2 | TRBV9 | ASSVDHLNTGELF
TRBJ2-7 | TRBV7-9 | ASSLGDGSYEQY
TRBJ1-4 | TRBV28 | ASSPLGRTNEKLF
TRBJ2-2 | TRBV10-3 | ATRQGRTGELF
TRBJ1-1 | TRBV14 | ASSVTWGVAEAF
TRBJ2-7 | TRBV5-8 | ASSLMGGGNYEQY